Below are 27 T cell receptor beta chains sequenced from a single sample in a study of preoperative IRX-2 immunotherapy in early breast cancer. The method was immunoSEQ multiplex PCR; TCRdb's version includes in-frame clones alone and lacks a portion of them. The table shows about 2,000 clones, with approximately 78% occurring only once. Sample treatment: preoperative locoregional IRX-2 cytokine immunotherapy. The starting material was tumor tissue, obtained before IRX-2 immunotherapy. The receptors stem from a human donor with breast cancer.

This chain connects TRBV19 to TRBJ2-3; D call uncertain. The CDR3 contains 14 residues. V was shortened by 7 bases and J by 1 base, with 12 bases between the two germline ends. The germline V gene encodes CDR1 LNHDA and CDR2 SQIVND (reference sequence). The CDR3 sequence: CASTDGRGTDTQYF. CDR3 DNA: TGTGCCAGTACCGATGGTAGAGGCACAGATACGCAGTATTTT.

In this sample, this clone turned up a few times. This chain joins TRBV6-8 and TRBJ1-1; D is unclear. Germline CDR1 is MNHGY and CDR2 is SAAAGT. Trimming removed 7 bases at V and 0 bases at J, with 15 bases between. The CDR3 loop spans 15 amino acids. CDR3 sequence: CASKLGPGMNTEAFF. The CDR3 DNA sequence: TGTGCCAGCAAGTTGGGCCCGGGCATGAACACTGAAGCTTTCTTT.

CDR3 sequence (DNA): TGTGCCTCCCTCCGGGGACTAGACACTGAAGCTTTCTTT. Its protein is CASLRGLDTEAFF. The V and J genes are TRBV30 and TRBJ1-1; weak D call: TRBD1 (5 bases). Trimming stripped 7 bases from V and 3 bases from J, with 15 bases between. Germline V gene lookup returns CDR1 GTSNPN and CDR2 SVGIG (reference sequence). CDR3 length equals 13 residues.

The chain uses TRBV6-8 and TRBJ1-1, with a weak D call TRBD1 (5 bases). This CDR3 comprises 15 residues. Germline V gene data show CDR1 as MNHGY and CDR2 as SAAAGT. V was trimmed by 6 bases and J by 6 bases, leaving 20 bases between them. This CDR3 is CASSPGGGGLAEAFF. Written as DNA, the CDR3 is TGTGCCAGCAGCCCCGGGGGGGGAGGCTTGGCTGAAGCTTTCTTT.

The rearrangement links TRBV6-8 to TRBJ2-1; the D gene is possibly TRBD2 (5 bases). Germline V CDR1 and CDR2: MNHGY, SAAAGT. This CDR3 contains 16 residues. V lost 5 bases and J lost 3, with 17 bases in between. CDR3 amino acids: CASSDPDSTYYNEQFF. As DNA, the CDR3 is TGTGCCAGCAGTGATCCGGACTCCACGTACTACAATGAGCAGTTCTTC.

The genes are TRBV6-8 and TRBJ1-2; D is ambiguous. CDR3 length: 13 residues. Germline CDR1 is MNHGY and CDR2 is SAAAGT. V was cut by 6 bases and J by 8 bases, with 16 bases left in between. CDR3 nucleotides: TGTGCCAGCAGAAGACCCCTCCTTGAGGGCTACACCTTC. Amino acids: CASRRPLLEGYTF.

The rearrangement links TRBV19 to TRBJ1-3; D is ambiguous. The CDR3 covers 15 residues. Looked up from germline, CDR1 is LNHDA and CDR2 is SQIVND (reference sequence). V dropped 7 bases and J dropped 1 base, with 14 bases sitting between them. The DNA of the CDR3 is TGTGCCAGTATACGTGGACCACCGTCTGGAAACACCATATATTTT. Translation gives CASIRGPPSGNTIYF.

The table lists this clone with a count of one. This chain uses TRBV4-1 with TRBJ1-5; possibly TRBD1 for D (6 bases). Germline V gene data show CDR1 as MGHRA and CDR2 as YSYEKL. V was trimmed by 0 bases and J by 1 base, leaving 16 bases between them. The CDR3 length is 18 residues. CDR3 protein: CASSQDPYRAASNQPQHF. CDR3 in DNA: TGCGCCAGCAGCCAAGATCCCTACAGGGCGGCGAGCAATCAGCCCCAGCATTTT.

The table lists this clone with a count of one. CDR3 in DNA: TGTGCCAGCAGTTACGGGGGGCTCCCTGGAACTGAAGCTTTCTTT. Translated, it gives CASSYGGLPGTEAFF. The chain recombines TRBV6-8 with TRBJ1-1; D might be TRBD1 (6 bases). There are 15 residues in the CDR3. Trimming cost V 2 bases and J 5 bases, with 15 bases left between them. Germline V gene sequence: CDR1 MNHGY, CDR2 SAAAGT.

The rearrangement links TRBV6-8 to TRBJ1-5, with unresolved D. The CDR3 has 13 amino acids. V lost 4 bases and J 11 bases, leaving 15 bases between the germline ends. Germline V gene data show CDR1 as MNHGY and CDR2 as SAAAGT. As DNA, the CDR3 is TGTGCCAGCAGTTTGAATGGGCGAAGGTCCCAGCATTTT. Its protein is CASSLNGRRSQHF.

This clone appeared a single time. The CDR3 coding sequence is TGTGCCAGTAGCTCGTCTGCCCCCCGGGTCTACGAGCAGTACTTC. Residues: CASSSSAPRVYEQYF. The rearrangement links TRBV19 to TRBJ2-7; D unresolved. This CDR3 has 15 residues. Germline-derived CDR1 and CDR2 are LNHDA and SQIVND (reference sequence). Trimming stripped 6 bases from V and 3 bases from J, with 18 bases between.

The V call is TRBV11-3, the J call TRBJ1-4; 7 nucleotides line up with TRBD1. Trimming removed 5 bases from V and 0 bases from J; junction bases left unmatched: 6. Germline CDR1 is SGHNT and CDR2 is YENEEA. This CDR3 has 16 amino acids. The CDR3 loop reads CASSDQGTATNEKLFF. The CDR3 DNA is TGTGCCAGCAGCGATCAAGGGACAGCAACTAATGAAAAACTGTTTTTT.

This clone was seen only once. CDR3 protein: CASSPGTGGLGAEQYF. In nucleotides, the CDR3 is TGTGCCAGCAGCCCCGGGACAGGGGGCCTAGGAGCCGAGCAGTACTTC. The chain recombines TRBV6-8 with TRBJ2-7, with 12 nucleotides matching TRBD1. The CDR3 consists of 16 residues. Per the germline V gene, CDR1 is MNHGY and CDR2 is SAAAGT. J was trimmed by 6 bases and V by 6 bases; bases with no gene match: 12.

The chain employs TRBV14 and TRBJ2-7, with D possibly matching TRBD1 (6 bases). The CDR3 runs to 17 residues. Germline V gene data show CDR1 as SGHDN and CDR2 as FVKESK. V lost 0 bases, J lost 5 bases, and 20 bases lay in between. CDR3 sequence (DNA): TGTGCCAGCAGCCAAGAAGGACAATACAGGGCAAGGAACGAGCAGTACTTC. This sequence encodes CASSQEGQYRARNEQYF.

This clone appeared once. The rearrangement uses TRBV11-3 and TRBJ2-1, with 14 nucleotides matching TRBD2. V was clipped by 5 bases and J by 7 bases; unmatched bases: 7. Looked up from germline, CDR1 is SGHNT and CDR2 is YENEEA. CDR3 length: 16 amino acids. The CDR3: CASSPVTSGRANEQFF. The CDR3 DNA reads TGTGCCAGCAGCCCAGTGACTAGCGGGAGGGCAAATGAGCAGTTCTTC.

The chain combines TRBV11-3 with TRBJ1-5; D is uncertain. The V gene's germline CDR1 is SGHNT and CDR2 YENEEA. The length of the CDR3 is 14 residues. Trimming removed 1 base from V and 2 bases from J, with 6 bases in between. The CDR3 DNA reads TGTGCCAGCAGCTTAGTTAAGGGCAATCAGCCCCAGCATTTT. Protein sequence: CASSLVKGNQPQHF.

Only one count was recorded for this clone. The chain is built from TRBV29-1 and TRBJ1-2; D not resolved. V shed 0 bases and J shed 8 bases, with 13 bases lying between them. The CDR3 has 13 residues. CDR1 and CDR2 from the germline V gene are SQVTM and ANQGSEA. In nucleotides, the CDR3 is TGCAGCGTTGAAGATCCCGGAAGGAGGGGCTACACCTTC. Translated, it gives CSVEDPGRRGYTF.

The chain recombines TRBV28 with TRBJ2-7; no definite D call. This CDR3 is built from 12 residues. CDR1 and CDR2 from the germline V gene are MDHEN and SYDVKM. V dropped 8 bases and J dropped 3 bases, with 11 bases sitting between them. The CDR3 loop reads CASGGESYEQYF. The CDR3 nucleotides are TGTGCCAGCGGTGGAGAAAGCTACGAGCAGTACTTC.

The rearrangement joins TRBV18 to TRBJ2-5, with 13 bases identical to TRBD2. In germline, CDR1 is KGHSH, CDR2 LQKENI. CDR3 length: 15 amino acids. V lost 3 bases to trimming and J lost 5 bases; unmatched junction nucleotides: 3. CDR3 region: CASSPGLAGLETQYF. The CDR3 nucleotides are TGTGCCAGCTCACCGGGACTAGCGGGGCTGGAGACCCAGTACTTC. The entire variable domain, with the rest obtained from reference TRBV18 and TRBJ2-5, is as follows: NAGVMQNPRHLVRRRGQEARLRCSPMKGHSHVYWYRQLPEEGLKFMVYLQKENIIDESGMPKERFSAEFPKEGPSILRIQQVVRGDSAAYFCASSPGLAGLETQYFGPGTRLLVL.

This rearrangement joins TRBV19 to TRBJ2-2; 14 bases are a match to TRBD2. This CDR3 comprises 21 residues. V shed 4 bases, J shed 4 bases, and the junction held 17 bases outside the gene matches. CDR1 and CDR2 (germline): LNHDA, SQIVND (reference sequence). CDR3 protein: CASSTTKLTGTSGRSTGELFF. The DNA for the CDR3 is TGTGCCAGTAGTACGACTAAACTCACCGGGACTAGCGGGAGATCCACCGGGGAGCTGTTTTTT.

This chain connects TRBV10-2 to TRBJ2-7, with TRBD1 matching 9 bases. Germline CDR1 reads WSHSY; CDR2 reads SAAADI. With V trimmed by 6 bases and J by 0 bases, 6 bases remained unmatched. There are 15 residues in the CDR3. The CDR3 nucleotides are TGCGCCAGCAGCCACGGACAGGGGAGCTCCTACGAGCAGTACTTC. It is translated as CASSHGQGSSYEQYF.

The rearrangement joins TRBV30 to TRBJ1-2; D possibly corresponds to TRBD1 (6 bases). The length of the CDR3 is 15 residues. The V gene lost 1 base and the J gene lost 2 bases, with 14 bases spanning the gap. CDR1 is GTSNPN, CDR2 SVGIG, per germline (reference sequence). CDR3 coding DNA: TGTGCCTGGAGTGCAAGGATGAGGGGGAACTATGGCTACACCTTC. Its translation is CAWSARMRGNYGYTF.

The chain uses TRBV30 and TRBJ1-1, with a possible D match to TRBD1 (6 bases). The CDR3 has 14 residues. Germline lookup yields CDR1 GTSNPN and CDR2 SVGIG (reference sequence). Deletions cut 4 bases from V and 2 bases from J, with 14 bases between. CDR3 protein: CAWIPRGFNTEAFF. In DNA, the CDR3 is TGTGCCTGGATTCCCAGGGGCTTTAACACTGAAGCTTTCTTT.

This CDR3 is CASSSGQPGANVLTF. The CDR3 DNA is TGTGCCAGCAGCTCTGGACAGCCTGGGGCCAACGTCCTGACTTTC. The chain uses TRBV7-5 and TRBJ2-6; whether TRBD1, the table's D call, matches the DNA was not checked. TRBV7-5 is assigned pseudogene status. CDR3 size: 15 residues.

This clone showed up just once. CDR3 bases: TGTGCCAGCAGTTACCGGGGACAGTCGGTTTACAATGAGCAGTTCTTC. Translated, it gives CASSYRGQSVYNEQFF. The V gene is TRBV6-8, the J gene TRBJ2-1; TRBD1 aligns across 7 bases. The length of the CDR3 is 16 residues. Germline lookup yields CDR1 MNHGY and CDR2 SAAAGT. The J segment lost 4 bases and the V segment lost 2 bases, leaving 8 bases of the junction unmatched.

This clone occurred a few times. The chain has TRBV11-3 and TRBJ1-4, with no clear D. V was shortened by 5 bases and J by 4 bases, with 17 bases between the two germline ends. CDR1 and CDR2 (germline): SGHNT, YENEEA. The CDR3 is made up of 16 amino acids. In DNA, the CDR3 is TGTGCCAGCAGCCAACTAACGGGATTGATTAATGAAAAACTGTTTTTT. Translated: CASSQLTGLINEKLFF.

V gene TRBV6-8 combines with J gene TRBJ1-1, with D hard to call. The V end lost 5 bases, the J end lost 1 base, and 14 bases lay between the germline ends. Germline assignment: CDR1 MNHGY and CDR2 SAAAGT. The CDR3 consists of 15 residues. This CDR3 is CASSAGPDGNTEAFF. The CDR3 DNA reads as TGTGCCAGCAGTGCGGGCCCCGATGGGAACACTGAAGCTTTCTTT.